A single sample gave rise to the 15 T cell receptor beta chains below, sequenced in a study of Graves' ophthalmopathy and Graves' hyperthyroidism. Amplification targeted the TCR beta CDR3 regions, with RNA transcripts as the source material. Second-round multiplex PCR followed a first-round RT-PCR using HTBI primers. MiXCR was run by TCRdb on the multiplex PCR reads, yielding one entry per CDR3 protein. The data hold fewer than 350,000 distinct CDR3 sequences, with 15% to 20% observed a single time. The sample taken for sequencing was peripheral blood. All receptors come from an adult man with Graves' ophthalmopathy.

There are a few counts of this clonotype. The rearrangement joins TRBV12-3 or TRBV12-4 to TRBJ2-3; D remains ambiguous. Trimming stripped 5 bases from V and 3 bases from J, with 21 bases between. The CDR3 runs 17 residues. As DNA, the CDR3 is TGTGCCAGCAGTCTATGGCCGCCCCCGGGTTTAACAGATACGCAGTATTTT. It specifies CASSLWPPPGLTDTQYF.

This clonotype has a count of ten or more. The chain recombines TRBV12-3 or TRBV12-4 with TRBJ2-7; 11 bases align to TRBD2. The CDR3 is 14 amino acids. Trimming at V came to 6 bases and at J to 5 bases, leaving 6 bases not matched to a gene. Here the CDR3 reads CASSPLAGVNEQYF. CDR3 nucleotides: TGTGCCAGCAGCCCACTAGCGGGGGTCAACGAGCAGTACTTC.

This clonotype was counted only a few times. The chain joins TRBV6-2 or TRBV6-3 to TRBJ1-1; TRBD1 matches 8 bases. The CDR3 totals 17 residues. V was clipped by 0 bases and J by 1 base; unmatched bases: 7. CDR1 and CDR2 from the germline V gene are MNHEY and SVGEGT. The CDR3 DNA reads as TGTGCCAGCAGTTACTCCATAGGGACAGGACAGAACACTGAAGCTTTCTTT. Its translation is CASSYSIGTGQNTEAFF.

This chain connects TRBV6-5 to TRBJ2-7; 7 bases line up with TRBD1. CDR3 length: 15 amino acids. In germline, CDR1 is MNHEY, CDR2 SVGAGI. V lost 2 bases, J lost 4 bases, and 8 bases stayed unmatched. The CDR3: CASSYEEGTEYEQYF. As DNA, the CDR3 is TGTGCCAGCAGTTACGAGGAAGGGACAGAGTACGAGCAGTACTTC.

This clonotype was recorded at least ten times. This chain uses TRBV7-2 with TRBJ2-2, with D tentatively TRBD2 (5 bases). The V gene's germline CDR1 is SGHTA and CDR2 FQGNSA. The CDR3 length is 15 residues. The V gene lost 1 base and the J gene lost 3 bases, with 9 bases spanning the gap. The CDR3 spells CASSLVSLDTGELFF. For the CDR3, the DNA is TGTGCCAGCAGCTTAGTATCACTAGACACCGGGGAGCTGTTTTTT.

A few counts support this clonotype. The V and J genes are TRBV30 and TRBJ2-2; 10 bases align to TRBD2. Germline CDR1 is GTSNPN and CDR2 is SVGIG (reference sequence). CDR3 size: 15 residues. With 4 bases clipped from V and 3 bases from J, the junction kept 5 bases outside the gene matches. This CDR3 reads CAWNGLAEYTGELFF. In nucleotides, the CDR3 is TGTGCCTGGAATGGACTAGCGGAATACACCGGGGAGCTGTTTTTT.

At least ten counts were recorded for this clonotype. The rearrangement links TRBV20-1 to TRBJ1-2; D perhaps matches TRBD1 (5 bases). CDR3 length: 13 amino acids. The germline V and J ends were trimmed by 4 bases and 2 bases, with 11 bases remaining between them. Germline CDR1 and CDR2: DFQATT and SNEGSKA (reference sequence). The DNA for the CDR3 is TGCAGTGCTACGGCTGGGGGGAACTATGGCTACACCTTC. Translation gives CSATAGGNYGYTF.

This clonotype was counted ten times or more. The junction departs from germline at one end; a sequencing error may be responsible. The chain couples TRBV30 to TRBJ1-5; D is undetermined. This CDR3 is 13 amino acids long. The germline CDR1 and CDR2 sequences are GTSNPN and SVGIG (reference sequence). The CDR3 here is CAWGVNPYQPQHF. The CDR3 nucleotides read TGTGCCTGGGGTGTTAACCCATATCAGCCCCAGCATTTT.

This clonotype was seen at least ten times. CDR3 bases: TGCGCCAGCAGCTTGGCCGCTGACGGAGAGACCCAGTACTTC. Translated, it gives CASSLAADGETQYF. The rearrangement joins TRBV5-1 to TRBJ2-5; the D is unclear. Trimming cost V 0 bases and J 4 bases, with 10 bases left between them. Germline loops: CDR1 SGHRS, CDR2 YFSETQ. The CDR3 runs to 14 residues.

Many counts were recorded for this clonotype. As DNA, the CDR3 is TGTGCCAGCAGTTTTAGGCAAAGCTCCTATGGCTACACCTTC. This encodes CASSFRQSSYGYTF. V usage is TRBV12-3 or TRBV12-4 and J usage is TRBJ1-2; D not resolved. The CDR3 consists of 14 residues. V dropped 3 bases and J dropped 4 bases, with 12 bases sitting between them.

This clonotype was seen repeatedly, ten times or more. CDR3 in DNA: TGTGCCAGCAGCGACCGACAGGGGTCGTACGAGCAGTACTTC. As protein: CASSDRQGSYEQYF. The chain uses TRBV13 and TRBJ2-7; TRBD1 aligns across 8 bases. Germline trimming cut 5 bases from V and 4 bases from J; bases unmatched to any gene: 7. CDR1 and CDR2 (germline): PRHDT, FYEKMQ (reference sequence). There are 14 residues in the CDR3.

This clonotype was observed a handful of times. CDR3 DNA: TGTGCCTGGAGTAACCTACAGGGGAAGGGGACCTACGAGCAGTACTTC. Protein sequence: CAWSNLQGKGTYEQYF. The chain is built from TRBV30 and TRBJ2-7, with 7 bases that match TRBD1. CDR1 is GTSNPN and CDR2 is SVGIG in the germline V gene (reference sequence). V dropped 2 bases and J dropped 2; count of bases not matched to a gene: 12. CDR3 size: 16 residues.

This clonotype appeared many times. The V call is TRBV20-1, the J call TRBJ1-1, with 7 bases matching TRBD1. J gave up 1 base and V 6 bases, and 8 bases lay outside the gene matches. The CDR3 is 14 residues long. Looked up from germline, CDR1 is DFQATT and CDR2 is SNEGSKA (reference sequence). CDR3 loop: CSAEGQRQNTEAFF. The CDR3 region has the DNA TGCAGTGCCGAGGGACAGAGACAGAACACTGAAGCTTTCTTT.

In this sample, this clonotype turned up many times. Here the CDR3 reads CASRPGSMNTEAFF. The CDR3 bases are TGTGCCAGCAGACCAGGGTCGATGAACACTGAAGCTTTCTTT. The chain joins TRBV12-3 or TRBV12-4 to TRBJ1-1; tentative D call: TRBD1 (5 bases). Trimming cost V 6 bases and J 0 bases, with 11 bases left between them. CDR3 length: 14 residues.

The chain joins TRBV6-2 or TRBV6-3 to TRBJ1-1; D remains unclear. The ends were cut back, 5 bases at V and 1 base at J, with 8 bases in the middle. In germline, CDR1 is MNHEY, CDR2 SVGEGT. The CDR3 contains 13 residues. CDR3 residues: CASSERENTEAFF. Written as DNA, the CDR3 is TGTGCCAGCAGTGAGCGGGAGAACACTGAAGCTTTCTTT.